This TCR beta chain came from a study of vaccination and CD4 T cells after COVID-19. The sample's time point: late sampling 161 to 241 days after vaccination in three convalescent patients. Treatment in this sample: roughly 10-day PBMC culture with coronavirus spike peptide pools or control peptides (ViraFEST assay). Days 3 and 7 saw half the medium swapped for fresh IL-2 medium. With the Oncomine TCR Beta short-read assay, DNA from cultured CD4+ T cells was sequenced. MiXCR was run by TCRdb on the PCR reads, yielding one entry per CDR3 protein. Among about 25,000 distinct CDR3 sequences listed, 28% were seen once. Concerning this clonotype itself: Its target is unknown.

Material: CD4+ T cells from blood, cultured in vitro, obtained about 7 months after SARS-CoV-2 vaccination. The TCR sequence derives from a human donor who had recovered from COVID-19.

This chain's CDR3 is CASSLREEQPQHF. The CDR3, as DNA: TGTGCCAGCAGTTTAAGGGAAGAGCAGCCCCAGCATTTT. This chain connects TRBV12-3 or TRBV12-4 to TRBJ1-5, with D hard to call. The CDR3 has 13 amino acids. Trimming removed 2 bases from V and 7 bases from J, with 9 bases in between.